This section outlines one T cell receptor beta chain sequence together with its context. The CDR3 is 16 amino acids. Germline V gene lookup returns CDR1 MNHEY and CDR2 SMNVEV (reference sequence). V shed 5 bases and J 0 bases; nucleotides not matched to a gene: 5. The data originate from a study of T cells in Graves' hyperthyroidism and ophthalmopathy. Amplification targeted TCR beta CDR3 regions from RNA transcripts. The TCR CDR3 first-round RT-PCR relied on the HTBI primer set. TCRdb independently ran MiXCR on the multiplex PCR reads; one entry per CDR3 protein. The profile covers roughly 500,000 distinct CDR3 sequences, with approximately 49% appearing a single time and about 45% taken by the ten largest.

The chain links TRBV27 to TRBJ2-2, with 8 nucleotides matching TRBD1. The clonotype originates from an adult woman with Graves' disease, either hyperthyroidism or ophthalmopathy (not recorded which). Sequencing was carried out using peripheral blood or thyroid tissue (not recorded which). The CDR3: CASSAVTGANTGELFF. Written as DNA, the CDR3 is TGTGCCAGCAGTGCAGTGACAGGGGCGAACACCGGGGAGCTGTTTTTT.